The TCR beta chain described here comes from a study of T cell changes during pregnancy in multiple sclerosis. This CDR3 comprises 18 residues. Germline V gene lookup returns CDR1 SGHVS and CDR2 FQNEAQ. Trimming shortened V by 5 bases and J by 0 bases, and 20 bases separated the two germline ends. The table came from immunoSEQ multiplex PCR; TCRdb's copy has only in-frame clones and leaves some out. The repertoire consists of about 77,000 clones, with more than 85% occurring once and the leading ten covering 2% to 3%. This receptor was identified in a female donor in good health, enrolled as a control in a pregnancy study. The sample here was peripheral blood, taken after pregnancy. V and J are TRBV7-8 and TRBJ2-1; D gene uncertain. CDR3 nucleotides: TGTGCCAGCAGCCCCACCATGGAGCGACGCTTCTCCTACAATGAGCAGTTCTTC. Its translation: CASSPTMERRFSYNEQFF.